These 18 T cell receptor beta chains share one sample of origin, sequenced in a study of blood T cell repertoires in COVID-19. Using immunoSEQ multiplex PCR, the repertoire was profiled, and TCRdb retains in-frame clones only, with some absent. This sample has 200,000 to 300,000 clones, with 84% found just once. Sequences were obtained from peripheral blood. These receptors came from a middle-aged man with acute or convalescent COVID-19.

This rearrangement joins TRBV25-1 to TRBJ2-5; 9 bases agree with TRBD2. After removal of 1 base from V and 5 bases from J, the junction contained 5 bases not matched to a gene. CDR1 and CDR2 from the germline V gene are MGHDK and SYGVNS. This CDR3 has 15 residues. CDR3 region: CASSESGLARETQYF. The CDR3 DNA is TGTGCCAGCAGTGAATCGGGACTAGCCCGTGAGACCCAGTACTTC.

This rearrangement joins TRBV9 to TRBJ2-7; tentative D call: TRBD1 (6 bases). V was clipped by 4 bases and J by 0 bases, with 8 bases between them. The CDR3 length is 13 residues. Germline values: CDR1 SGDLS, CDR2 YYNGEE. CDR3 residues: CASSTGNSYEQYF. The CDR3 coding sequence is TGTGCCAGCAGCACAGGGAACTCCTACGAGCAGTACTTC.

This clone was seen once. The rearrangement uses TRBV5-8 and TRBJ2-1; D remains ambiguous. The germline V and J ends were trimmed by 2 bases and 5 bases, with 8 bases remaining between them. The CDR3 totals 13 residues. CDR1 and CDR2 (germline): SGHTS, YDEGEE. The chain's CDR3 is CASSLLLNNEQFF. CDR3 bases: TGTGCCAGCAGCTTACTACTTAACAATGAGCAGTTCTTC.

The chain couples TRBV5-8 to TRBJ1-2, with D maybe TRBD1 (6 bases). Germline V gene lookup returns CDR1 SGHTS and CDR2 YDEGEE. The CDR3 runs to 13 residues. The V and J ends lost 6 bases and 4 bases respectively, with 13 bases between them. CDR3 sequence: CASNRGAGYGYTF. The CDR3, as DNA: TGTGCCAGCAATCGGGGGGCGGGCTATGGCTACACCTTC.

The chain joins TRBV5-6 to TRBJ1-3; the D gene is possibly TRBD1 (5 bases). V shed 3 bases and J shed 0 bases, with 13 bases lying between them. The CDR3 totals 16 residues. Germline-derived CDR1 and CDR2 are SGHDT and YYEEEE. The CDR3: CASSWGGRRSGNTIYF. The CDR3 DNA sequence: TGTGCCAGCAGCTGGGGGGGACGTCGCTCTGGAAACACCATATATTTT.

The CDR3 protein is CASSLLVDRNEQYF. In DNA, the CDR3 is TGTGCCAGCAGCCTCCTTGTTGACAGAAACGAGCAGTACTTC. The rearrangement joins TRBV27 to TRBJ2-7; weak D call: TRBD1 (5 bases). This CDR3 comprises 14 residues. Germline CDR1 is MNHEY and CDR2 is SMNVEV (reference sequence). V shed 6 bases and J shed 5 bases, with 17 bases lying between them.

The genes are TRBV2 and TRBJ1-2; TRBD1 is a possible D gene (6 bases). V dropped 4 bases and J dropped 0 bases, with 12 bases sitting between them. The CDR3 is 15 residues long. Germline loops: CDR1 SNHLY, CDR2 FYNNEI. CDR3 sequence: CASSVGADSNYGYTF. CDR3 DNA: TGTGCCAGCAGTGTGGGGGCGGATTCTAACTATGGCTACACCTTC.

The rearrangement links TRBV2 to TRBJ1-1, with 8 bases aligning to TRBD1. The V gene's germline CDR1 is SNHLY and CDR2 FYNNEI. Trimming at V came to 4 bases and at J to 1 base, leaving 5 bases not matched to a gene. This CDR3 comprises 15 residues. Written as DNA, the CDR3 is TGTGCCAGCAGTGGACCAGGGGGCCCGAACACTGAAGCTTTCTTT. Translation: CASSGPGGPNTEAFF.

The CDR3 sequence: CASSWASGYNEQFF. The CDR3, as DNA: TGTGCCAGCAGTTGGGCTAGCGGATACAATGAGCAGTTCTTC. V usage is TRBV28 and J usage is TRBJ2-1; TRBD2 agrees at 7 bases. There are 14 residues in the CDR3. J was trimmed by 4 bases and V by 4 bases; bases with no gene match: 4. Germline lookup yields CDR1 MDHEN and CDR2 SYDVKM.

The V and J genes are TRBV6-5 and TRBJ1-3; no definite D call. CDR3 length: 14 amino acids. Trimming left V 10 bases short and J 0 bases short, with 13 bases between. Germline CDR1 reads MNHEY; CDR2 reads SVGAGI. DNA for the CDR3: TGTGCCACTCTCCCCGGGTACTCTGGAAACACCATATATTTT. This codes for CATLPGYSGNTIYF.

The rearrangement uses TRBV7-8 and TRBJ2-5; D perhaps matches TRBD2 (6 bases). CDR3 size: 15 residues. CDR1 and CDR2 from the germline V gene are SGHVS and FQNEAQ. The V and J ends lost 5 bases and 5 bases respectively, with 18 bases between them. This CDR3 is CASSLGGGARETQYF. CDR3 bases: TGTGCCAGCAGCCTCGGGGGTGGGGCCCGGGAGACCCAGTACTTC. Complete variable domain (other parts from reference TRBV7-8 and TRBJ2-5): GAGVSQSPRYKVAKRGQDVALRCDPISGHVSLFWYQQALGQGPEFLTYFQNEAQLDKSGLPSDRFFAERPEGSVSTLKIQRTQQEDSAVYLCASSLGGGARETQYFGPGTRLLVL.

This chain joins TRBV18 and TRBJ2-1; D perhaps matches TRBD2 (5 bases). V was cut by 3 bases and J by 8 bases, with 17 bases left in between. This CDR3 region has 15 residues. CDR1 is KGHSH and CDR2 is LQKENI in the germline V gene. CDR3 nucleotide sequence: TGTGCCAGCTCACCCGTCGAGGAGGCCGGGCATGAGCAGTTCTTC. Translated: CASSPVEEAGHEQFF.

The rearrangement links TRBV4-1 to TRBJ1-2; D might be TRBD1 (6 bases). V dropped 0 bases and J dropped 6 bases, with 23 bases sitting between them. From germline, CDR1 is MGHRA and CDR2 YSYEKL. The CDR3 totals 18 residues. For the CDR3, the DNA is TGCGCCAGCAGCCAAGATGCCTACGGACAGCCAAGGATACATGGCTACACCTTC. This sequence encodes CASSQDAYGQPRIHGYTF.

This chain joins TRBV19 and TRBJ1-5; TRBD1 matches 7 bases. CDR1 is LNHDA, CDR2 SQIVND, per germline (reference sequence). The CDR3 contains 17 residues. V was pared by 6 bases and J by 3 bases, with 14 bases of the junction left unmatched. The CDR3 is CASSHNPQGNSNQPQHF. For the CDR3, the DNA is TGTGCCAGTAGCCACAATCCACAGGGGAACTCCAATCAGCCCCAGCATTTT.

The rearrangement links TRBV5-4 to TRBJ2-5; TRBD1 matches at 12 bases. The CDR3 contains 14 residues. The V gene's germline CDR1 is SGHNT and CDR2 YYREEE (reference sequence). V trimming: 4 bases; J trimming: 6 bases; junction bases outside the gene matches: 4. CDR3 sequence: CASSPGQGAKTQYF. For the CDR3, the DNA is TGTGCCAGCAGCCCGGGACAGGGGGCAAAGACCCAGTACTTC.

The CDR3 DNA is TGTGCCAGCAGGAGAGGAGATCAGCCCCAGCATTTT. Its translation is CASRRGDQPQHF. The rearrangement uses TRBV6-6 and TRBJ1-5, with unresolved D. Germline V gene lookup returns CDR1 MNHNY and CDR2 SVGAGI (reference sequence). The ends were cut back, 6 bases at V and 5 bases at J, with 8 bases in the middle. The CDR3 contains 12 residues.

This clone came up a few times. The chain joins TRBV6-2 or TRBV6-3 to TRBJ2-5, with D possibly matching TRBD1 (6 bases). Germline-derived CDR1 and CDR2 are MNHEY and SVGEGT. The CDR3 length is 13 residues. V was pared by 8 bases and J by 5 bases, with 15 bases between. This CDR3 reads CASGPDRLETQYF. For the CDR3, the DNA is TGTGCCAGCGGCCCCGACAGGCTCGAGACCCAGTACTTC.

The chain couples TRBV28 to TRBJ2-3, with 8 bases fitting TRBD1. Trimming took 4 bases from V and 1 from J; bases not matched to a gene: 4. This CDR3 is built from 15 residues. CDR1 and CDR2 (germline): MDHEN, SYDVKM. CDR3 region: CASSSPGQGTDTQYF. The CDR3, as DNA: TGTGCCAGCAGTTCCCCGGGACAGGGCACAGATACGCAGTATTTT.